The sequence of this TCR beta chain was determined in a study of shared clonotypes between healthy human individuals (dated by TCRdb to about 2020). At the level of the whole study: The cohort included three men and a couple of women between 18 and 49 years of age. To estimate repertoire size and how much clonotype sharing occurs between individuals, the study deeply sequenced the blood TCR repertoires of 4 to 6 healthy adults. Each donor's leukapheresis produced roughly between roughly 0.94 and 9.5 billion PBMCs. Different laboratories and diverse techniques were used to prepare libraries and sequence TCR repertoires, to increase sequencing depth and limit assay-specific biases. For each donor, CD4 naive and CD4 memory were each run on three plates, CD8 naive on two plates, and CD8 memory on one plate.

Broader findings and caveats from the paper: When a handful of donors were compared, the shared fraction of clonotypes was around 5% for naive CD4, more than 3% for naive CD8, 2% to 2.5% for memory CD4, and less than 0.5% for memory CD8. Higher generation probabilities were observed for clonotypes shared by all four sorted-subset donors than for non-shared clonotypes. The small number of donors limited the genetic and exposure-history diversity represented. Estimated clonotype richness was generally larger for naive than for memory subsets. Rarefaction of sorted-subset datasets indicated incomplete sequencing despite the large sequencing depth. Only blood was sampled, and tissue TCR repertoires likely differ from those in blood. Pairwise subsampling indicated that sequencing depth was expected to affect the degree of clonotype sharing among donors.

Using the deep immunoSEQ assay, multiplex PCR amplified TCR CDR3 regions from genomic DNA. Extracted genomic DNA from each cell subset was distributed evenly across all wells of several immunoSEQ 96-well plates, and each plate was treated as a replicate. For sorted subsets, 150 to 250 ng of genomic DNA, equivalent to some 30,000 T cell genomes, went into each replicate PCR. Purified libraries were quantified with a Qubit 3.0 fluorometer, sized on a Bioanalyzer 2100, and re-quantified with the KAPA Library Quantification kit. Every immunoSEQ 96-well plate was sequenced on a separate single-read 150-cycle Illumina NextSeq 550 flow cell. On the study's bioinformatics: The immunoSEQ output contained only junctional sequences without quality scores, so filtering could not match that applied to full-length reads. Sequences were annotated with PyIR, a Python wrapper for IgBLAST v1.9, using IMGT germline references to assign V/J genes and CDR3. Any read was removed if the V/J assignment was weak (E-value above 1e-6), the CDR3 was missing, or the read contained stop codons, out-of-frame junctions, or ambiguous translated residues. V3J clonotypes were defined as sequences sharing an identical inferred V gene, J gene, and CDR3 amino acid sequence. Percentage overlap between repertoires was computed as shared unique clonotypes divided by the size of the smaller repertoire. Richness of each repertoire was evaluated using RTK rarefaction, the Chao1 estimator, and Recon v2.1 estimates of unobserved clonotypes. Generation probabilities were computed with OLGA for all TCRbeta clonotypes obtained by the gDNA method from several donors. Drawn from immuneACCESS, this table holds only the in-frame rearrangements with V and J called that TCRdb kept. Clones are partly lost; checked studies trace under half to an unresolved V gene and leave the rest unexplained. The V and J calls and clone size are taken from that table; D and trimming were inferred from the DNA. The sample table holds just over 2,000,000 clones, of which 85% to 95% were seen once. The ten largest clones take up 0.13% of the sample.

The donors were healthy, HIV-negative adults with no recently reported acute infections or vaccinations. Every donor was a Caucasian adult residing in Nashville, Tennessee, USA. CD4+ T cells were enriched through magnetic negative selection, after which naive cells were positively selected on CD45RA and the remaining negative fraction served as the memory subset. Blood was obtained by leukapheresis, after which PBMCs were separated by Ficoll-Histopaque density gradient centrifugation and cryopreserved in liquid nitrogen vapor phase. Purity and quantity of every magnetically sorted T cell population were checked by analytical flow cytometry. Genomic DNA was isolated from every sorted fraction and measured by UV absorbance on a Nanodrop 2000c. The CDR3 goes from the cysteine to the phenylalanine over 16 residues. CDR3 DNA only is kept here, 48 bases in frame from base 1. The V end loses 1 base and the J end loses 2 bases, and a stretch of 15 bases separates them. From the germline V gene, CDR1 is MGHRA and CDR2 is YSYEKL.

On this clone: The specificity of this receptor is unknown. No much larger clonotype is one base removed from it; base qualities were not supplied.

The chain employs TRBV4-1 and TRBJ2-7; a tentative D match to TRBD1 spans 7 bases. The receptor's source is a man between 18 and 29 years old in good health. The sequenced sample was naive CD4+ T cells sorted from blood. The sample's cell subset or site label, decoded: CD45RA+ positively selected. The CDR3 region has the sequence CASSQARGQLAYEQYF. The DNA sequence is as follows: TGCGCCAGCAGCCAAGCGCGGGGACAGCTCGCCTACGAGCAGTACTTC.